Given below is one T cell receptor (beta chain) in context. Its antigen remains unidentified. The library came from three nested PCR rounds adapted from ARM-PCR protocols. One entry per CDR3 protein, called by TCRdb with MiXCR from the multiplex PCR reads. The data contain 120,000 or so distinct CDR3 sequences, 66% of them singletons. This CDR3 has 11 residues. Trimming left V 11 bases short and J 10 bases short, with 17 bases between. RNA was extracted from bulk tissue without any cell sorting. These data come from a study of tumor and adjacent non-tumor tissue in lung cancer. About the study: Patients comprised eleven to twelve adenocarcinoma, a couple of squamous cell carcinoma and 1 small cell lung cancer. Overall study results and limits: Significantly higher TCR diversity was found in tumor than normal lung. Normal lung showed higher cumulative top 100 clone frequency than tumor.

Material: lung tumor tissue. This sequence originates from a man aged 25-45 years with non-small cell lung cancer. The chain has TRBV12-3 or TRBV12-4 and TRBJ1-1; TRBD1 is a possible D gene (6 bases). CDR3 amino acids: CAAGDSQSAFF. The CDR3 DNA sequence: TGTGCCGCAGGGGATTCACAGTCAGCTTTCTTT.